These T cell receptor beta chains were read from a single sample in a study of cytomegalovirus exposure and HLA in healthy donors. Assay: immunoSEQ multiplex PCR; the TCRdb copy retains only in-frame clones and omits some. This table holds around 95,000 clones, under 80% found once. The sample was PBMCs. These receptors were obtained from a man in his thirties or forties in good health and CMV-seropositive. The CDR3 runs from the conserved cysteine through the conserved F or W. The D gene is left open where the match is weak. Not all rows give a size; the values are once, few, many and, for expanded clones, a class.

v_gene	d_gene	j_gene	abundance	len	CDR3nt	CDR3aa
TRBV5-1	NA	TRBJ2-5	NA	15	TGCGCCAGCAACCAAAAACAGGGGCGGGGAGAGACCCAGTACTTC	CASNQKQGRGETQYF
TRBV19	NA	TRBJ1-6	NA	13	TGTGCCAGTAGTGACACAGGGAATTCACCCCTCCACTTT	CASSDTGNSPLHF
TRBV5-1	TRBD2	TRBJ2-3	few	13	TGCGCCAGCAGCTGGACTAGCGCAAATACGCAGTATTTT	CASSWTSANTQYF
TRBV18	TRBD1	TRBJ2-6	NA	18	TGTGCCAGCTCACGGCGACAGGGCGCCGCCTCTGGGGCCAACGTCCTGACTTTC	CASSRRQGAASGANVLTF
TRBV4-1	NA	TRBJ1-6	NA	13	TGCGCCAGCAGCCACGGGGTAGGTTCACCCCTCCACTTT	CASSHGVGSPLHF
TRBV4-2	NA	TRBJ2-7	once	13	TGTGCCAGCAGCCAAGATCTATCTTACGAGCAGTACTTC	CASSQDLSYEQYF
TRBV7-9	TRBD2	TRBJ2-1	NA	16	TGTTCCAGCAGCCCCTTCGAGCGGGGAACCTACAATGAGCAGTTCTTC	CSSSPFERGTYNEQFF
TRBV4-2	NA	TRBJ2-7	NA	16	TGTGCCAGCAGCCAAGAGGGTCCCCTATCGGGCTACGAGCAGTACTTC	CASSQEGPLSGYEQYF
TRBV27	TRBD1	TRBJ1-1	NA	14	TGTGCCAGCAGTTCGGCGACAGGGGTCACTGAAGCTTTCTTT	CASSSATGVTEAFF
TRBV5-5	NA	TRBJ1-1	many	14	TGTGCCAGCAGCTTGGGACAGACCAACACTGAAGCTTTCTTT	CASSLGQTNTEAFF
TRBV5-6	NA	TRBJ2-6	few	16	TGTGCCAGCAGCTTTCTTCAGGCCTCTGGGGCCAACGTCCTGACTTTC	CASSFLQASGANVLTF
TRBV5-1	TRBD1	TRBJ2-5	NA	15	TGCGCCAGCAGCTTGGCAGGGACAGACCAAGAGACCCAGTACTTC	CASSLAGTDQETQYF
TRBV7-9	NA	TRBJ1-1	NA	12	TGTGCCAGCAGCTTGGGAGTAAATGAAGCTTTCTTT	CASSLGVNEAFF
TRBV29-1	NA	TRBJ2-2	NA	14	TGCAGCGTTAGGGGGGGGGTGAACACCGGGGAGCTGTTTTTT	CSVRGGVNTGELFF
TRBV11-2	TRBD1	TRBJ2-7	NA	15	TGTGCCAGCAGCCAGGACAGGGCGGTATGGGGCGAGCAGTACTTC	CASSQDRAVWGEQYF
TRBV7-7	NA	TRBJ1-1	NA	19	TGTGCCAGCAGCTTCTTGGGCGACCGAACAGTACCCGGAAACACTGAAGCTTTCTTT	CASSFLGDRTVPGNTEAFF
TRBV2	TRBD2	TRBJ2-7	few	13	TGTGCCAGCCGGGACTATGCTTCTTACGAGCAGTACTTC	CASRDYASYEQYF
TRBV27	NA	TRBJ2-2	NA	15	TGTGCCAGCAGTCTACGACAGAGAAACACCGGGGAGCTGTTTTTT	CASSLRQRNTGELFF
TRBV30	TRBD1	TRBJ1-5	once	13	TGTGCCTGGGGGGACAGGGGGAATCAGCCCCAGCATTTT	CAWGDRGNQPQHF
TRBV6-6	TRBD1	TRBJ2-3	NA	15	TGTGCCAGCAGTGACAGGGGGATTAACACAGATACGCAGTATTTT	CASSDRGINTDTQYF
TRBV5-1	TRBD2	TRBJ2-7	few	15	TGCGCCAGCAGCTTGTATAGGGGAGGGGCCTACGAGCAGTACTTC	CASSLYRGGAYEQYF
TRBV5-6	TRBD1	TRBJ1-1	few	15	TGTGCCAGCAGCTTGGCCCACGACAGGGAAACTGAAGCTTTCTTT	CASSLAHDRETEAFF
TRBV5-1	TRBD2	TRBJ2-3	NA	17	TGCGCCAGCAGCTGGGCAGGGCTAGCGGGCCCCACAGATACGCAGTATTTT	CASSWAGLAGPTDTQYF
TRBV6-5	NA	TRBJ2-7	NA	11	TGTGCCAGCAGTCCTTTCTACGAGCAGTACTTC	CASSPFYEQYF
TRBV5-6	TRBD1	TRBJ2-7	NA	13	TGTGCCAGCAGCATGACAGGGGCGGGGGAGCAGTACTTC	CASSMTGAGEQYF
TRBV15	TRBD1	TRBJ2-3	NA	16	TGTGCCACCAGCAAAAGGACAGGGGGGAGCACAGATACGCAGTATTTT	CATSKRTGGSTDTQYF
TRBV11-2	NA	TRBJ2-3	NA	16	TGTGCCAGCAGCCAGGGGTCGTTAATTCGCACAGATACGCAGTATTTT	CASSQGSLIRTDTQYF
TRBV6-1	NA	TRBJ2-5	NA	17	TGTGCCAGCAGTGTGGTCAGGTATGGGGACTCCGCTCGGACCCAGTACTTC	CASSVVRYGDSARTQYF
TRBV27	NA	TRBJ2-7	NA	14	TGTGCCAGCAGTTCCTATAAAAGCTCCTACGAGCAGTACTTC	CASSSYKSSYEQYF